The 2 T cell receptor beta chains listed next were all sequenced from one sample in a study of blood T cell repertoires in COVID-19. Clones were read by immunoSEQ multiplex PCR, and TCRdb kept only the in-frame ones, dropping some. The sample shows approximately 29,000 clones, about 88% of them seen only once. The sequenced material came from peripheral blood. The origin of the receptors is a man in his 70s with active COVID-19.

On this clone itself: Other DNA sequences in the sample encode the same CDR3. The DNA of the CDR3 is TGCAGTGCTAGGTCCGGTCACGAGCAGTACTTC. It codes for CSARSGHEQYF. The chain couples TRBV20-1 to TRBJ2-7; D gene unclear. In germline, CDR1 is DFQATT, CDR2 SNEGSKA (reference sequence). V was shortened by 3 bases and J by 5 bases, with 8 bases between the two germline ends. This CDR3 is 11 amino acids long.

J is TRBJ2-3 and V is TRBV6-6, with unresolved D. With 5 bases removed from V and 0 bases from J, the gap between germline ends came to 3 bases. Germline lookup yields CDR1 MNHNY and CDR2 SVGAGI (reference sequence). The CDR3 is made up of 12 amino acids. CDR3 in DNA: TGTGCCAGCAGTCCTAGCACAGATACGCAGTATTTT. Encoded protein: CASSPSTDTQYF.